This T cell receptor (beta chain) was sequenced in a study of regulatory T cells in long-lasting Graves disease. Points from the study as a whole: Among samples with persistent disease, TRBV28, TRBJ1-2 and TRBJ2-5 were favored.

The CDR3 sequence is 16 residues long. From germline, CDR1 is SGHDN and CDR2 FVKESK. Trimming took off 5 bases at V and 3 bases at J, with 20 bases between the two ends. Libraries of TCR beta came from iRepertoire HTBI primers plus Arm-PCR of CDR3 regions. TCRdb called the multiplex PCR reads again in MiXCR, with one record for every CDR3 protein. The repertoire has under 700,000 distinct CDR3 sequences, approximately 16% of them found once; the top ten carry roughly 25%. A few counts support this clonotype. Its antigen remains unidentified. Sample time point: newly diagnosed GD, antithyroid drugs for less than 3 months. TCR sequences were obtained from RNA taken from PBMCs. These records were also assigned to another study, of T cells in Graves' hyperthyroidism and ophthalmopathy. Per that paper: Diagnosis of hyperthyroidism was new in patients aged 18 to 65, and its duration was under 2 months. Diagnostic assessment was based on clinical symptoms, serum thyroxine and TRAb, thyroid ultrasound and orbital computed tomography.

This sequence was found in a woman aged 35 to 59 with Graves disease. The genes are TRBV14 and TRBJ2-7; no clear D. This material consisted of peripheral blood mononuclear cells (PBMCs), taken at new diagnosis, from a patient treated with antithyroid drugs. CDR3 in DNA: TGTGCCAGCAGCGACCGACTTAACAACCCCCTCTACGAGCAGTACTTC. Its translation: CASSDRLNNPLYEQYF.